One sample yielded the 15 T cell receptor beta chains listed below, sequenced in a study of T-cell reconstitution after alpha-beta-depleted transplantation in children. For TCRbeta, the library was prepared with unique molecular identifiers. Each CDR3 protein gets one entry after TCRdb re-called the PCR reads with MiXCR. Among tens of thousands of distinct CDR3 sequences listed, 44% were seen once. Specimen: PBMCs, mostly from graft donor cells, collected 360 days after TCRalphabeta/CD19-depleted stem cell transplant. These receptors originate from a male patient younger than 18 who had a stem cell transplant for acute lymphoblastic leukemia, so the T cells may come from the graft donor.

This clonotype was seen a few times. The chain links TRBV20-1 to TRBJ2-7; 10 bases line up with TRBD1. Germline V gene lookup returns CDR1 DFQATT and CDR2 SNEGSKA (reference sequence). This CDR3 contains 13 residues. The V and J ends lost 6 bases and 2 bases, in that order; junction bases with no gene match: 4. The CDR3 reads CSAPGTGAYEQYF. CDR3 DNA: TGCAGTGCCCCCGGGACAGGGGCCTACGAGCAGTACTTC.

In its sample, this clonotype was seen a few times. The chain links TRBV7-3 to TRBJ2-2, with 8 bases fitting TRBD2. V lost 1 base, J lost 5 bases, and 6 bases stayed unmatched. Germline lookup yields CDR1 SGHTA and CDR2 FQGTGA. This CDR3 has 16 amino acids. The chain's CDR3 is CASSLKTSGTTGELFF. In DNA, the CDR3 is TGTGCCAGCAGCTTAAAAACTAGCGGAACTACCGGGGAGCTGTTTTTT.

This clonotype was picked up a small number of times. The gene calls are TRBV27 and TRBJ1-2; TRBD1 matches at 7 bases. The germline V gene has CDR1 MNHEY and CDR2 SMNVEV (reference sequence). The CDR3 has 14 amino acids. V was clipped by 6 bases and J by 3 bases; unmatched bases: 7. CDR3 sequence reads: CASRRQGVDYGYTF. The CDR3 nucleotides read TGTGCCAGCAGACGACAGGGTGTCGACTATGGCTACACCTTC.

This chain links TRBV27 with TRBJ2-3; 8 nucleotides align to TRBD2. The CDR3 has 16 amino acids. Germline CDR1 reads MNHEY; CDR2 reads SMNVEV (reference sequence). Trimming took 6 bases from V and 6 from J; bases not matched to a gene: 14. The CDR3, as DNA: TGTGCCAGCAGCTCCCAGGGAGGGACTAGGTTGGATACGCAGTATTTT. It is translated as CASSSQGGTRLDTQYF.

J is TRBJ1-6 and V is TRBV12-3 or TRBV12-4; the D gene is possibly TRBD1 (5 bases). CDR3 size: 16 residues. V was pared by 3 bases and J by 2 bases, with 11 bases between. The CDR3 DNA reads as TGTGCCAGCAGTTTGATCCCCAGGGCCTATAATTCACCCCTCCACTTT. Residues: CASSLIPRAYNSPLHF.

The chain employs TRBV4-1 and TRBJ1-1, with 7 bases that match TRBD1. The CDR3 loop spans 16 amino acids. CDR1 MGHRA and CDR2 YSYEKL come from the germline V gene. Trimming took 4 bases from V and 1 from J; bases not matched to a gene: 9. CDR3 amino acids: CASSLMVGTENTEAFF. CDR3 nucleotides: TGCGCCAGCAGCCTCATGGTGGGGACAGAGAACACTGAAGCTTTCTTT.

V gene TRBV12-3 or TRBV12-4 combines with J gene TRBJ2-7; TRBD2 aligns across 7 bases. The CDR3 extends over 16 amino acids. V shed 5 bases and J 6 bases; nucleotides not matched to a gene: 16. CDR3 in amino acids: CASSPSVIGGSGEQYF. In DNA form, the CDR3 reads TGTGCCAGCAGTCCCTCTGTGATTGGCGGGAGTGGCGAGCAGTACTTC.

The chain employs TRBV24-1 and TRBJ2-7, with 13 bases aligning to TRBD2. Germline V CDR1 and CDR2: KGHDR, SFDVKD. J was trimmed by 3 bases and V by 11 bases; bases with no gene match: 3. The CDR3 sequence is 13 residues long. In nucleotides, the CDR3 is TGTGCCATCGGGACTAGCGGGGTCTACGAGCAGTACTTC. It specifies CAIGTSGVYEQYF.

The chain carries TRBV20-1 and TRBJ2-1; 14 bases match TRBD2. The germline CDR1 and CDR2 sequences are DFQATT and SNEGSKA (reference sequence). J gave up 4 bases and V 4 bases, and 9 bases lay outside the gene matches. The CDR3 loop spans 17 amino acids. CDR3 protein: CSAKRTSGGFYYNEQFF. The CDR3 DNA follows: TGCAGTGCTAAGCGGACTAGCGGGGGGTTCTATTACAATGAGCAGTTCTTC.

This clonotype was counted a single time. The J gene is TRBJ1-1, the V gene TRBV21-1; TRBD1 was called by the table and not checked on the DNA. TRBV21-1 is termed a pseudogene. The CDR3 is 15 residues long. CDR3 residues: CASSPETGVNTEAFF. DNA for the CDR3: TGTGCCAGCAGCCCAGAAACAGGGGTGAACACTGAAGCTTTCTTT.

There are a few counts of this clonotype. The chain employs TRBV20-1 and TRBJ2-1; 8 nucleotides agree with TRBD2. The CDR3 is 15 amino acids. Per the germline V gene, CDR1 is DFQATT and CDR2 is SNEGSKA (reference sequence). Unmatched junction bases numbered 10, after V lost 1 base and J lost 8 bases. The CDR3 coding sequence is TGCAGTGCTAGAGTTCTTCGGGGGGGCCTGGATGAGCAGTTCTTC. It yields the protein CSARVLRGGLDEQFF.

This clonotype was picked up a small number of times. This rearrangement joins TRBV28 to TRBJ1-6; D gene unclear. The CDR3 is 14 amino acids. V was shortened by 3 bases and J by 10 bases, with 13 bases between the two germline ends. Looked up from germline, CDR1 is MDHEN and CDR2 is SYDVKM. CDR3 DNA: TGTGCCAGCAGTTTGGTGAAGGGAGGATCACCCCTCCACTTT. The encoded protein is CASSLVKGGSPLHF.

The V gene is TRBV11-1, the J gene TRBJ2-5; 10 nucleotides match TRBD2. The junction had 8 bases not matched to a gene; V was cut back by 5 bases and J by 2 bases. The germline V gene encodes CDR1 SGHAT and CDR2 FQDESV (reference sequence). The CDR3 has 16 residues. This chain's CDR3 is CASSSGGAMGQETQYF. As DNA, the CDR3 is TGTGCCAGCAGCAGCGGGGGGGCGATGGGGCAAGAGACCCAGTACTTC.

The rearrangement joins TRBV2 to TRBJ2-5; possible D gene TRBD1, 6 bases. Germline V gene sequence: CDR1 SNHLY, CDR2 FYNNEI. The CDR3 loop spans 13 amino acids. Trimming took 6 bases from V and 2 from J, leaving 10 bases between them. The DNA of the CDR3 is TGTGCCAGCAGCCCAGGGGTTCAAGAGACCCAGTACTTC. It translates to CASSPGVQETQYF.

This clonotype was counted once. The V gene is TRBV3-1, the J gene TRBJ2-7; D remains ambiguous. The CDR3 is 12 amino acids. Trimming took 1 base from V and 4 from J, leaving 5 bases between them. Germline V lookup: CDR1 LGHDT, CDR2 YNNKEL (reference sequence). The CDR3 reads CASSQVGYEQYF. Written as DNA, the CDR3 is TGTGCCAGCAGCCAAGTGGGATACGAGCAGTACTTC.